The 21 T cell receptor beta chains listed next were all sequenced from one sample in a study of a mutant IDH1 vaccine in newly diagnosed glioma. Time point noted: week 11, during vaccination. Each vaccine dose was 300 ug of mutant IDH1 20-mer peptide, with topical imiquimod. Using immunoSEQ multiplex PCR, the repertoire was profiled, and TCRdb retains in-frame clones only, with some absent. The table has about 62,000 clones, approximately 91% seen once. These receptors lack a known antigen. Sequenced material: PBMCs, taken from a glioma patient whose treatment included an IDH1 peptide vaccine. These receptors were obtained from a man aged 40-50 years with glioma.

The chain is built from TRBV5-5 and TRBJ1-2; D is unresolved. Looked up from germline, CDR1 is SGHKS and CDR2 is YYEKEE (reference sequence). CDR3 length: 15 amino acids. Trimming left V 0 bases short and J 3 bases short, with 12 bases between. This CDR3 is CASSLGRARDYGYTF. CDR3 DNA sequence: TGTGCCAGCAGCTTGGGGAGGGCGAGGGACTATGGCTACACCTTC.

This clone has only one observation. The J gene is TRBJ1-5, the V gene TRBV28; TRBD1 aligns across 8 bases. V shed 7 bases, J shed 5 bases, and the junction held 13 bases outside the gene matches. The germline V gene encodes CDR1 MDHEN and CDR2 SYDVKM. The CDR3 spans 16 residues. CDR3 DNA sequence: TGTGCCAGCAACCCAGGGGGCGCGGTTCCGGATCAGCCCCAGCATTTT. Encoded protein: CASNPGGAVPDQPQHF.

The rearrangement links TRBV28 to TRBJ2-2; tentatively, D is TRBD1 or TRBD2 (5 bases each). The CDR3 is 14 amino acids. Trimming shortened V by 5 bases and J by 8 bases, and 15 bases separated the two germline ends. Germline values: CDR1 MDHEN, CDR2 SYDVKM. The CDR3 DNA reads TGTGCCAGCAGTCCCGGGACCCCGCGGGGGGAGCTGTTTTTT. As protein: CASSPGTPRGELFF.

The chain couples TRBV7-6 to TRBJ1-6; 9 nucleotides agree with TRBD1. The CDR3 is 15 residues long. The V and J ends lost 3 bases and 8 bases, in that order; junction bases with no gene match: 5. The V gene's germline CDR1 is SGHVS and CDR2 FNYEAQ. Written as DNA, the CDR3 is TGTGCCAGCAGCTTGGGACAGGGAAGGCATTCACCCCTCCACTTT. Translation gives CASSLGQGRHSPLHF.

This chain joins TRBV19 and TRBJ2-5; 11 bases are shared with TRBD2. V was pared by 3 bases and J by 4 bases, with 7 bases of the junction left unmatched. This CDR3 has 16 residues. Per germline, CDR1 LNHDA and CDR2 SQIVND (reference sequence). As DNA, the CDR3 is TGTGCCAGTAGTATCGGGGCTAGCGGGGGGTTAGAGACCCAGTACTTC. It yields the protein CASSIGASGGLETQYF.

The chain combines TRBV5-6 with TRBJ2-5; 12 bases line up with TRBD1. Trimming at V came to 4 bases and at J to 6 bases, leaving 10 bases not matched to a gene. The V gene's germline CDR1 is SGHDT and CDR2 YYEEEE. This CDR3 is built from 16 residues. The CDR3 protein is CASSTPGTGGRKTQYF. CDR3 DNA sequence: TGTGCCAGCAGCACTCCCGGGACAGGGGGCAGGAAGACCCAGTACTTC.

In the case of this clone: The junction shows a germline mismatch at one end, possibly a read error. The genes are TRBV5-8 and TRBJ1-2; D unclear. The CDR3 has 10 amino acids. Germline V lookup: CDR1 SGHTS, CDR2 YDEGEE. The CDR3 nucleotides are TGTGCCAGCTTCCAAGGAGGGTACAACTTC. Translation: CASFQGGYNF.

The gene calls are TRBV28 and TRBJ1-1, with D possibly being TRBD1 (5 bases). This CDR3 region has 12 residues. With 8 bases removed from V and 4 bases from J, the gap between germline ends came to 11 bases. Per germline, CDR1 MDHEN and CDR2 SYDVKM. This CDR3 is CASGTSGTEAFF. DNA of the CDR3: TGTGCCAGCGGGACTTCGGGCACTGAAGCTTTCTTT.

The table lists this clone with a count of one. The genes are TRBV7-2 and TRBJ2-4; 10 nucleotides line up with TRBD1. The CDR3 is 15 residues long. Germline V lookup: CDR1 SGHTA, CDR2 FQGNSA. V dropped 5 bases and J dropped 8; count of bases not matched to a gene: 9. CDR3 protein: CASSRWDRGEDIQYF. CDR3 in DNA: TGTGCCAGCAGCCGTTGGGACAGGGGAGAGGACATTCAGTACTTC.

The gene calls are TRBV5-5 and TRBJ2-4; D gene ambiguous. The CDR3 runs 14 residues. V shed 0 bases and J shed 0 bases, with 4 bases lying between them. CDR1 is SGHKS, CDR2 YYEKEE, per germline (reference sequence). The CDR3 DNA is TGTGCCAGCAGCTTGGGACTAGCCAAAAACATTCAGTACTTC. Protein sequence: CASSLGLAKNIQYF. Full variable domain (remainder filled in from reference TRBV5-5 and TRBJ2-4): DAGVTQSPTHLIKTRGQQVTLRCSPISGHKSVSWYQQVLGQGPQFIFQYYEKEERGRGNFPDRFSARQFPNYSSELNVNALLLGDSALYLCASSLGLAKNIQYFGAGTRLSVL.

J is TRBJ1-1 and V is TRBV5-1; a weak D match, TRBD1 (6 bases). The germline V gene encodes CDR1 SGHRS and CDR2 YFSETQ. The CDR3 consists of 15 residues. V lost 4 bases, J lost 2 bases, and 15 bases lay in between. Here the CDR3 DNA reads TGCGCCAGCAGCCGAAGTTCAGGGGTCAACACTGAAGCTTTCTTT. It codes for CASSRSSGVNTEAFF.

The CDR3 protein is CASSVDEGLGYEQYF. The CDR3 coding sequence is TGTGCCAGCAGCGTAGACGAGGGACTAGGCTACGAGCAGTACTTC. The chain has TRBV9 and TRBJ2-7, with TRBD2 identical over 8 bases. The CDR3 sequence is 15 residues long. The germline CDR1 and CDR2 sequences are SGDLS and YYNGEE. V dropped 0 bases and J dropped 3; count of bases not matched to a gene: 5.

Here the CDR3 reads CASSTSRTEAFF. CDR3 DNA: TGTGCCAGCAGCACCAGTCGCACTGAAGCTTTCTTT. V usage is TRBV5-6 and J usage is TRBJ1-1; no firm D call. Germline-derived CDR1 and CDR2 are SGHDT and YYEEEE. The V and J ends lost 4 bases and 4 bases respectively, with 8 bases between them. The CDR3 extends over 12 amino acids.

This rearrangement joins TRBV28 to TRBJ2-7; 7 nucleotides align to TRBD2. V shed 5 bases, J shed 3 bases, and the junction held 7 bases outside the gene matches. The CDR3 consists of 14 residues. The germline V gene encodes CDR1 MDHEN and CDR2 SYDVKM. The CDR3, as DNA: TGTGCCAGCAGTCCCCCGGGGGACTACTACGAGCAGTACTTC. Translation: CASSPPGDYYEQYF. The complete variable domain, with remaining parts taken from reference TRBV28 and TRBJ2-7, reads DVKVTQSSRYLVKRTGEKVFLECVQDMDHENMFWYRQDPGLGLRLIYFSYDVKMKEKGDIPEGYSVSREKKERFSLILESASTNQTSMYLCASSPPGDYYEQYFGPGTRLTVT.

V gene TRBV28 combines with J gene TRBJ2-3, with 11 bases matching TRBD2. CDR1 is MDHEN and CDR2 is SYDVKM in the germline V gene. J was trimmed by 0 bases and V by 5 bases; bases with no gene match: 4. The CDR3 consists of 16 residues. CDR3 bases: TGTGCCAGCAGTCCGATAGCGGGGGGGAGCACAGATACGCAGTATTTT. Its protein product is CASSPIAGGSTDTQYF.

In its sample, this clone was seen a few times. The gene calls are TRBV18 and TRBJ2-7; TRBD1 agrees at 7 bases. Trimming took 6 bases from V and 8 from J; bases not matched to a gene: 7. The CDR3 is 12 amino acids. Germline CDR1 KGHSH, CDR2 LQKENI. The CDR3 spells CASSRQQGQQYF. CDR3 nucleotide sequence: TGTGCCAGCTCTCGACAACAGGGGCAGCAGTACTTC.

The chain has TRBV4-1 and TRBJ2-1; 7 nucleotides match TRBD1. There are 16 residues in the CDR3. Germline trimming cut 5 bases from V and 4 bases from J; bases unmatched to any gene: 11. The germline V gene encodes CDR1 MGHRA and CDR2 YSYEKL. The CDR3 region has the DNA TGCGCCAGCAGCTCACGGACAGGCTTAATGTACAATGAGCAGTTCTTC. This codes for CASSSRTGLMYNEQFF.

This clone was observed a handful of times. The J gene is TRBJ1-1, the V gene TRBV2; D not certain. This CDR3 region has 13 residues. Germline CDR1 is SNHLY and CDR2 is FYNNEI. V was trimmed by 6 bases and J by 0 bases, leaving 8 bases between them. The CDR3 DNA sequence: TGTGCCAGCAGCCCAGACTTGAACACTGAAGCTTTCTTT. It encodes CASSPDLNTEAFF.

This chain joins TRBV28 and TRBJ1-5; 9 bases line up with TRBD1. With 5 bases clipped from V and 2 bases from J, the junction kept 10 bases outside the gene matches. Germline V lookup: CDR1 MDHEN, CDR2 SYDVKM. The CDR3 is 17 residues long. The CDR3 nucleotides read TGTGCCAGCAGTCAAAACAGGGGGCCGTCGGGCAATCAGCCCCAGCATTTT. The encoded protein is CASSQNRGPSGNQPQHF.

The chain combines TRBV10-3 with TRBJ2-3; 9 nucleotides agree with TRBD2. The CDR3 is made up of 22 amino acids. Germline-derived CDR1 and CDR2 are ENHRY and SYGVKD. Trimming at V came to 3 bases and at J to 0 bases, leaving 22 bases not matched to a gene. CDR3 loop: CAISEGFGASGDLLSSTDTQYF. The CDR3 nucleotides are TGTGCCATCAGTGAAGGTTTTGGAGCTAGCGGGGACCTGTTATCTAGCACAGATACGCAGTATTTT.

The chain joins TRBV5-6 to TRBJ1-6; D unclear. The germline V and J ends were trimmed by 0 bases and 9 bases, with 13 bases remaining between them. The CDR3 covers 15 residues. The germline CDR1 and CDR2 sequences are SGHDT and YYEEEE. The CDR3 protein is CASSLARSGTSPLHF. CDR3 DNA: TGTGCCAGCAGCTTGGCTCGGTCCGGTACTTCACCCCTCCACTTT.